This is a list of T cell receptor beta chains from one sample in a study of blood T cells in healthy people across ages. TCRdb processed the 5' RACE reads anew with MiXCR; each CDR3 protein has one entry. The sample includes fewer than 700,000 distinct CDR3 sequences, around half of them seen just once. The sample comprised blood. The receptor source for this set is a man older than 75 in good health. Each CDR3 is given with its conserved first and last residue. The D gene is left open where the match is weak. Clone size is shown for a subset of rows, as once, few, many or a class of expanded clone.

D gene: .
V gene: TRBV5-1
clone size: .
J gene: TRBJ1-5
CDR3 DNA: TGCGCCAGCAGCTTAGGCGTCGGTCAGCCCCAGCATTTT
CDR3 protein: CASSLGVGQPQHF

D gene: .
V gene: TRBV6-2/TRBV6-3
clone size: .
J gene: TRBJ2-1
CDR3 DNA: TGTGCCAGCAGTCCCCCTAGCCCATACAATGAGCAGTTCTTC
CDR3 protein: CASSPPSPYNEQFF

D gene: .
V gene: TRBV9
clone size: .
J gene: TRBJ2-1
CDR3 DNA: TGTGCCAGCAGCGTAGTCCCATCGTTGTACAATGAGCAGTTCTTC
CDR3 protein: CASSVVPSLYNEQFF

D gene: .
V gene: TRBV7-2
clone size: once
J gene: TRBJ2-7
CDR3 DNA: TGTGCCAGCAGCTTACAGGACAACTCCTACGAGCAGTACTTC
CDR3 protein: CASSLQDNSYEQYF

D gene: .
V gene: TRBV7-2
clone size: few
J gene: TRBJ2-7
CDR3 DNA: TGTGCCAGCAGCCTGCAACCTTTCTACGAGCAGTACTTC
CDR3 protein: CASSLQPFYEQYF

D gene: .
V gene: TRBV7-9
clone size: few
J gene: TRBJ2-3
CDR3 DNA: TGTGCCAGCAGCCCCCAGGGGATTAGCACAGATACGCAGTATTTT
CDR3 protein: CASSPQGISTDTQYF

D gene: .
V gene: TRBV6-5
clone size: few
J gene: TRBJ1-1
CDR3 DNA: TGTGCCAGCAGTTACTCGCCTTTAGGGGGGCGAGGCACTGAAGCTTTCTTT
CDR3 protein: CASSYSPLGGRGTEAFF

D gene: .
V gene: TRBV12-3/TRBV12-4
clone size: few
J gene: TRBJ1-1
CDR3 DNA: TGTGCCAGCACCCCTCAGAGCGGCCAGGGACGAACTGAAGCTTTCTTT
CDR3 protein: CASTPQSGQGRTEAFF

D gene: .
V gene: TRBV20-1
clone size: .
J gene: TRBJ2-1
CDR3 DNA: TGCAGTGCTGGTGGGACCCTACCGGGCAATGAGCAGTTCTTC
CDR3 protein: CSAGGTLPGNEQFF

D gene: .
V gene: TRBV15
clone size: .
J gene: TRBJ2-7
CDR3 DNA: TGTGCCACCAGCAGAGTAGGGGCCTACGAGCAGTACTTC
CDR3 protein: CATSRVGAYEQYF

D gene: .
V gene: TRBV27
clone size: .
J gene: TRBJ2-1
CDR3 DNA: TGTGCCAGCAGTCCCAGGCAAGGCAGTTTCCATGAGCAGTTCTTC
CDR3 protein: CASSPRQGSFHEQFF

D gene: TRBD1
V gene: TRBV24-1
clone size: .
J gene: TRBJ2-7
CDR3 DNA: TGTGCCACCAGTGAGGCGGACAGGTTCCACGAGCAGTACTTC
CDR3 protein: CATSEADRFHEQYF

D gene: .
V gene: TRBV3-1
clone size: .
J gene: TRBJ1-2
CDR3 DNA: TGTGCCAGCAGCCAAGTCCCGGGCGGACACTATGGCTACACCTTC
CDR3 protein: CASSQVPGGHYGYTF

D gene: .
V gene: TRBV7-2
clone size: .
J gene: TRBJ2-7
CDR3 DNA: TGTGCCAGCAGCCAGGGATGGTACGAGCAGTACTTC
CDR3 protein: CASSQGWYEQYF

D gene: TRBD2
V gene: TRBV27
clone size: few
J gene: TRBJ2-7
CDR3 DNA: TGTGCCAGCAGTTTGACTAGCGGAGAAACCTACGAGCAGTACTTC
CDR3 protein: CASSLTSGETYEQYF

D gene: .
V gene: TRBV7-9
clone size: .
J gene: TRBJ1-1
CDR3 DNA: TGTGCCAGCAGCTTAAGTGGAACCTACACTGAAGCTTTCTTT
CDR3 protein: CASSLSGTYTEAFF

D gene: .
V gene: TRBV6-5
clone size: once
J gene: TRBJ1-1
CDR3 DNA: TGTGCCAGGGCTCCAGGAGTTTCGGGTGAAGCTTTCTTT
CDR3 protein: CARAPGVSGEAFF

D gene: .
V gene: TRBV29-1
clone size: .
J gene: TRBJ1-5
CDR3 DNA: TGCAGCGTTGAAGAGCAAGATAATCAGCCCCAGCATTTT
CDR3 protein: CSVEEQDNQPQHF

D gene: .
V gene: TRBV6-6
clone size: few
J gene: TRBJ1-5
CDR3 DNA: TGTGCCAGCAGTTACTCGAAGGCGGGGGCGGTCAATCAGCCCCAGCATTTT
CDR3 protein: CASSYSKAGAVNQPQHF

D gene: TRBD2
V gene: TRBV29-1
clone size: few
J gene: TRBJ2-7
CDR3 DNA: TGCAGCGTTGAAGTCTGGGGGACTAGCGTCGAGCAGTACTTC
CDR3 protein: CSVEVWGTSVEQYF

D gene: .
V gene: TRBV14
clone size: .
J gene: TRBJ1-2
CDR3 DNA: TGTGCCAGCAGCCAAGTAGTAAACTATGGCTACACCTTC
CDR3 protein: CASSQVVNYGYTF

D gene: .
V gene: TRBV20-1
clone size: .
J gene: TRBJ2-3
CDR3 DNA: TGCAGTGCTGCGACCACAGATACGCAGTATTTT
CDR3 protein: CSAATTDTQYF

D gene: TRBD2
V gene: TRBV28
clone size: .
J gene: TRBJ2-7
CDR3 DNA: TGTGCCAGCAGTCGTAGCGGGAACTACGAGCAGTACTTC
CDR3 protein: CASSRSGNYEQYF

D gene: TRBD2
V gene: TRBV7-3
clone size: .
J gene: TRBJ2-1
CDR3 DNA: TGTGCCAGCAGTCAGCGGGGGGGCGCCTACAATGAGCAGTTCTTC
CDR3 protein: CASSQRGGAYNEQFF

D gene: TRBD2
V gene: TRBV7-2
clone size: few
J gene: TRBJ2-1
CDR3 DNA: TGTGCCAGCAGCGTCCGACTAGCGGGAGGAGCCAATGAGCAGTTCTTC
CDR3 protein: CASSVRLAGGANEQFF

D gene: .
V gene: TRBV7-8
clone size: .
J gene: TRBJ1-2
CDR3 DNA: TGTGCCAGCAGCCCCGGACTTCTCTATGGCTACACCTTC
CDR3 protein: CASSPGLLYGYTF

D gene: .
V gene: TRBV6-6
clone size: many
J gene: TRBJ2-7
CDR3 DNA: TGTGCCAGCAGTCCCCTCCGCGAGCAGTACTTC
CDR3 protein: CASSPLREQYF

D gene: TRBD2
V gene: TRBV6-5
clone size: .
J gene: TRBJ2-7
CDR3 DNA: TGTGCCAGCAGTTCAGTGGGCGCGGGAGGGCGGTACGAGCAGTACTTC
CDR3 protein: CASSSVGAGGRYEQYF

D gene: .
V gene: TRBV7-9
clone size: .
J gene: TRBJ2-3
CDR3 DNA: TGTGCCAGCAGTCAAAGGACAGCCGCAGATACGCAGTATTTT
CDR3 protein: CASSQRTAADTQYF

D gene: .
V gene: TRBV6-2/TRBV6-3
clone size: .
J gene: TRBJ2-1
CDR3 DNA: TGTGCCAGCAGCAATTCGGGCCGGCAGTTCTTC
CDR3 protein: CASSNSGRQFF

D gene: .
V gene: TRBV21-1
clone size: .
J gene: TRBJ2-7
CDR3 DNA: TGTGCCAGCAAAAAAGCGGGTTACGAGCAGTACTTC
CDR3 protein: CASKKAGYEQYF

D gene: .
V gene: TRBV7-9
clone size: few
J gene: TRBJ2-3
CDR3 DNA: TGTGCCAGCAGTTATTACGGGACAAGAAACACAGATACGCAGTATTTT
CDR3 protein: CASSYYGTRNTDTQYF

D gene: TRBD2
V gene: TRBV7-2
clone size: .
J gene: TRBJ2-1
CDR3 DNA: TGTGCCAGCAGCGGGACTAGATTGGATGAGCAGTTCTTC
CDR3 protein: CASSGTRLDEQFF

D gene: TRBD1
V gene: TRBV2
clone size: .
J gene: TRBJ1-4
CDR3 DNA: TGTGCCAGCAGCGAAGACAGGGGGTATGAAAAACTGTTTTTT
CDR3 protein: CASSEDRGYEKLFF

D gene: TRBD1
V gene: TRBV2
clone size: .
J gene: TRBJ1-2
CDR3 DNA: TGTGCCAGCATCCCAGGGGGGTCCTTCGGCTACACCTTC
CDR3 protein: CASIPGGSFGYTF

D gene: .
V gene: TRBV20-1
clone size: .
J gene: TRBJ1-1
CDR3 DNA: TGCAGTGCTGGCAGTGGGAACACTGAAGCTTTCTTT
CDR3 protein: CSAGSGNTEAFF

D gene: TRBD1
V gene: TRBV7-2
clone size: .
J gene: TRBJ1-2
CDR3 DNA: TGTGCCAGCAGCTCAGGGACAGGGGGCGGTAACTATGGCTACACCTTC
CDR3 protein: CASSSGTGGGNYGYTF

D gene: .
V gene: TRBV5-6
clone size: .
J gene: TRBJ1-6
CDR3 DNA: TGTGCCAGCAGCACCCAGGGGCCCAGCTATAATTCACCCCTCCACTTT
CDR3 protein: CASSTQGPSYNSPLHF

D gene: .
V gene: TRBV10-3
clone size: .
J gene: TRBJ2-2
CDR3 DNA: TGTGCCATCAGTGACAGCCTCACCGGGGAGCTGTTTTTT
CDR3 protein: CAISDSLTGELFF

D gene: TRBD1
V gene: TRBV6-5
clone size: .
J gene: TRBJ1-2
CDR3 DNA: TGTGCCAGTCGGGACAGGGGGCGCGATGGCTACACCTTC
CDR3 protein: CASRDRGRDGYTF

D gene: .
V gene: TRBV5-6
clone size: few
J gene: TRBJ2-3
CDR3 DNA: TGTGCCAGCAGCTTGGCCAGGCGAGGCACAGATACGCAGTATTTT
CDR3 protein: CASSLARRGTDTQYF

D gene: TRBD2
V gene: TRBV7-2
clone size: .
J gene: TRBJ2-1
CDR3 DNA: TGTGCCAGCATGAGGCTAGCGGGCTCCTACAATGAGCAGTTCTTC
CDR3 protein: CASMRLAGSYNEQFF

D gene: .
V gene: TRBV5-5
clone size: .
J gene: TRBJ1-2
CDR3 DNA: TGTGCCAGCAGCTGGGGGGCAGGCCGCGGCTACACCTTC
CDR3 protein: CASSWGAGRGYTF

D gene: TRBD1
V gene: TRBV13
clone size: once
J gene: TRBJ2-7
CDR3 DNA: TGTGCCAGCAGCCCGCTGGACAGGACCTACGAGCAGTACTTC
CDR3 protein: CASSPLDRTYEQYF

D gene: TRBD1
V gene: TRBV4-1
clone size: .
J gene: TRBJ2-1
CDR3 DNA: TGCGCCAGCAGCCAAGACAGGGGGCGCAATGAGCAGTTCTTC
CDR3 protein: CASSQDRGRNEQFF

D gene: .
V gene: TRBV4-2
clone size: few
J gene: TRBJ2-4
CDR3 DNA: TGTGCCAGCAGCCAAGTTGGGGATATGGGAAACATTCAGTACTTC
CDR3 protein: CASSQVGDMGNIQYF

D gene: TRBD2
V gene: TRBV2
clone size: .
J gene: TRBJ2-1
CDR3 DNA: TGTGCCAGCAGCCCCGAGCGGGACTCCTACAATGAGCAGTTCTTC
CDR3 protein: CASSPERDSYNEQFF

D gene: TRBD1
V gene: TRBV5-6
clone size: .
J gene: TRBJ1-2
CDR3 DNA: TGTGCCAGCAGCCCCACCGGGACAGGGGCCCACCGGGGCTATGGCTACACCTTC
CDR3 protein: CASSPTGTGAHRGYGYTF

D gene: .
V gene: TRBV2
clone size: .
J gene: TRBJ2-1
CDR3 DNA: TGTGCCAGCAGTCGGAACCCCGGCGGCAATGAGCAGTTCTTC
CDR3 protein: CASSRNPGGNEQFF

D gene: .
V gene: TRBV27
clone size: few
J gene: TRBJ1-2
CDR3 DNA: TGTGCCAGCAGGGGGTTCTTGGGGCCCCCCACTAACTATGGCTACACCTTC
CDR3 protein: CASRGFLGPPTNYGYTF

D gene: .
V gene: TRBV27
clone size: .
J gene: TRBJ1-2
CDR3 DNA: TGTGCCAGCAGCCTGAAAAGACAGCATGCTGGCTACACCTTC
CDR3 protein: CASSLKRQHAGYTF

D gene: .
V gene: TRBV6-5
clone size: few
J gene: TRBJ2-7
CDR3 DNA: TGTGCCAGCAGTTACTCGGTGGCCAGGACTGCCTACGAGCAGTACTTC
CDR3 protein: CASSYSVARTAYEQYF

D gene: TRBD2
V gene: TRBV6-6
clone size: many
J gene: TRBJ2-1
CDR3 DNA: TGTGCCAGCAGTTACCGTCTAGCGGGGGGAAACAATGAGCAGTTCTTC
CDR3 protein: CASSYRLAGGNNEQFF

D gene: TRBD1
V gene: TRBV7-9
clone size: .
J gene: TRBJ1-2
CDR3 DNA: TGTGCCAGCAGCTGGGACAGCGGCCCTAACTATGGCTACACCTTC
CDR3 protein: CASSWDSGPNYGYTF

D gene: .
V gene: TRBV7-3
clone size: few
J gene: TRBJ2-1
CDR3 DNA: TGTGCCAGCAGCCCCCAGGGTAGTGTCTACAATGAGCAGTTCTTC
CDR3 protein: CASSPQGSVYNEQFF

D gene: TRBD1
V gene: TRBV20-1
clone size: few
J gene: TRBJ2-7
CDR3 DNA: TGCAGTGCGCCCTTACCGGGACAGGGGTCCTACGAGCAGTACTTC
CDR3 protein: CSAPLPGQGSYEQYF

D gene: .
V gene: TRBV7-2
clone size: .
J gene: TRBJ2-7
CDR3 DNA: TGTGCCAGCAGCTTAGCCTTGGGGACTCCGACCTACGAGCAGTACTTC
CDR3 protein: CASSLALGTPTYEQYF

D gene: TRBD2
V gene: TRBV5-1
clone size: many
J gene: TRBJ2-1
CDR3 DNA: TGCGCCAGCAGCTTAGGCGGGGGGAGCTCCTACAATGAGCAGTTCTTC
CDR3 protein: CASSLGGGSSYNEQFF

D gene: .
V gene: TRBV20-1
clone size: few
J gene: TRBJ2-7
CDR3 DNA: TGCAGTGCTAGTATCGGGCAGGTGGCCTCCGAGCAGTACTTC
CDR3 protein: CSASIGQVASEQYF